This T cell receptor beta chain was recorded in a study of regulatory T cells in long-lasting Graves disease. On the study more broadly: The definition of persistent Graves' disease was over 5 years of antithyroid drugs with positive TSH receptor antibodies. The study, taken as a whole, reports: Persistent disease preferred TRBV28, TRBJ1-2 and TRBJ2-5. TCR diversity was lower in persistent Graves' patients than in newly diagnosed ones.

This clonotype appeared a few times. Antigen unknown. This CDR3 contains 14 residues. V trimming: 6 bases; J trimming: 4 bases; junction bases outside the gene matches: 5. The germline V gene has CDR1 LNHDA and CDR2 SQIVND (reference sequence). The time point: persistent/refractory GD, antithyroid drugs over 5 years with positive TRAb. PBMCs were the source of the RNA used for TCR sequencing. Relying on iRepertoire HTBI primers and Arm-PCR of CDR3 regions, the team built TCR beta libraries. In the authors' methods: Spanning all samples, the identified segments comprised 60 to 80 TRBV and some 14 TRBJ. TCRdb re-derived calls from the multiplex PCR reads in MiXCR, one entry per CDR3 protein. These V and J calls originate from TCRdb's pipeline instead of the authors' own analysis. The sample records around 400,000 distinct CDR3 sequences, more than 20% being singletons.

The input for sequencing was peripheral blood mononuclear cells (PBMCs), taken when the disease was refractory, from a patient treated with antithyroid drugs. The receptor's source is a woman aged 35 to 49 with Graves disease. The chain carries TRBV19 and TRBJ1-1, with 10 bases fitting TRBD1. The CDR3 region is CASRTGTGATEAFF. As DNA, the CDR3 is TGTGCCAGTAGAACCGGGACAGGGGCCACTGAAGCTTTCTTT.